The 27 T cell receptor beta chains listed next were all sequenced from one sample in a study of cytomegalovirus exposure and HLA in healthy donors (dated by TCRdb to between 2016 and 2019). The library was prepared using the immunoSEQ multiplex PCR assay. The multiplex PCR relied on a mix of 60 forward primers for TCR Vbeta segments and 13 reverse primers for TCR Jbeta segments. The source is immuneACCESS, and TCRdb retained only in-frame sequences with V and J called. Part of the clones is not carried over; for the studies checked, unresolved V genes explain less than half of this, and the remainder is unexplained. In all, the sample holds under 120,000 clones, and 65% of those were seen once. The top ten hold 3.8% of the sample. Sequencing used PBMCs. Receptors originate from a man younger than 40 in good health and CMV-seropositive.

V usage is TRBV29-1 and J usage is TRBJ1-1; 11 bases fit TRBD1. Germline assignment: CDR1 SQVTM and CDR2 ANQGSEA. The CDR3 is 15 residues long. Trimming took 5 bases from V and 6 from J; bases not matched to a gene: 11. The DNA for the CDR3 is TGCAGCGTTACGGAATCCGGGACAGGGGGTTCTGAAGCTTTCTTT. It yields the protein CSVTESGTGGSEAFF.

This chain joins TRBV27 and TRBJ2-7; possibly TRBD2 for D (6 bases). Trimming shortened V by 6 bases and J by 2 bases, and 20 bases separated the two germline ends. Looked up from germline, CDR1 is MNHEY and CDR2 is SMNVEV (reference sequence). This CDR3 is 16 amino acids long. CDR3 region: CASSSSPGLTAYEQYF. The CDR3 DNA reads TGTGCCAGCAGCTCCTCACCGGGACTCACGGCCTACGAGCAGTACTTC.

This chain joins TRBV7-3 and TRBJ2-3; 8 positions match TRBD2. The CDR3 spans 14 residues. V dropped 3 bases and J dropped 3; count of bases not matched to a gene: 2. CDR1 is SGHTA, CDR2 FQGTGA, per germline. The CDR3 nucleotides read TGTGCCAGCAGCTTCGGGGGGGCGACAGATACGCAGTATTTT. Residues: CASSFGGATDTQYF.

The rearrangement joins TRBV6-5 to TRBJ1-2, with 8 bases aligning to TRBD1. The germline V gene encodes CDR1 MNHEY and CDR2 SVGAGI. This CDR3 is 13 amino acids long. The V and J ends lost 8 bases and 7 bases, in that order; junction bases with no gene match: 9. The CDR3 sequence is CASDRTGSLGYTF. Here the CDR3 DNA reads TGTGCCAGCGATCGGACAGGGTCGCTTGGCTACACCTTC.

This sequence joins TRBV21-1 and TRBJ1-4. TRBV21-1 is labeled a pseudogene. CDR3 length: 15 amino acids. CDR3 nucleotides: TGTGCCAGCAGCGGAATGACTAGGGGTAATGAAAAACTGTTTTTT. Translation: CASSGMTRGNEKLFF.

The chain combines TRBV2 with TRBJ1-6; the D gene is possibly TRBD1 (5 bases). CDR3 length: 15 amino acids. Trimming left V 4 bases short and J 7 bases short, with 14 bases between. From germline, CDR1 is SNHLY and CDR2 FYNNEI. CDR3 DNA sequence: TGTGCCAGCAGTGTAGACAGAGTCGGGAATTCACCCCTCCACTTT. Amino acids: CASSVDRVGNSPLHF.

Here the CDR3 reads CASSNYRGDYGYTF. As DNA, the CDR3 is TGCGCCAGCAGCAACTACAGGGGTGACTATGGCTACACCTTC. This chain links TRBV5-1 with TRBJ1-2; TRBD1 matches 7 bases. Looked up from germline, CDR1 is SGHRS and CDR2 is YFSETQ. After removal of 4 bases from V and 3 bases from J, the junction contained 6 bases not matched to a gene. The CDR3 is 14 residues long. Looking up the rest from reference TRBV5-1 and TRBJ1-2 gives the full variable domain: KAGVTQTPRYLIKTRGQQVTLSCSPISGHRSVSWYQQTPGQGLQFLFEYFSETQRNKGNFPGRFSGRQFSNSRSEMNVSTLELGDSALYLCASSNYRGDYGYTFGSGTRLTVV.

The chain couples TRBV29-1 to TRBJ2-7; TRBD2 aligns across 7 bases. The V segment lost 1 base and the J segment 4 bases; nucleotides outside the gene matches: 10. This CDR3 is built from 15 residues. Germline CDR1 reads SQVTM; CDR2 reads ANQGSEA. The DNA for the CDR3 is TGCAGCGTTGAAGGTGGGGAGGGCACTTCGTACGAGCAGTACTTC. It codes for CSVEGGEGTSYEQYF.

This clone showed up just once. The rearrangement links TRBV7-9 to TRBJ2-5, with D possibly TRBD2 on 5 matching bases. In germline, CDR1 is SEHNR, CDR2 FQNEAQ (reference sequence). This CDR3 contains 13 residues. V lost 5 bases to trimming and J lost 3 bases, with 10 bases between them. The DNA of the CDR3 is TGTGCCAGCAGCCGGTACGGGGAAGAGACCCAGTACTTC. Translation gives CASSRYGEETQYF.

This clone was detected a few times. The CDR3 DNA sequence: TGTGCCAAATACGCAGAGGGCCACGGAGCTAACTATGGCTACACCTTC. Encoded protein: CAKYAEGHGANYGYTF. The chain recombines TRBV10-3 with TRBJ1-2; D is uncertain. The V end lost 10 bases, the J end lost 0 bases, and 21 bases lay between the germline ends. The CDR3 is 16 amino acids. Germline V gene lookup returns CDR1 ENHRY and CDR2 SYGVKD.

J is TRBJ2-2 and V is TRBV11-3; tentatively, D is TRBD1 (5 bases). Trimming removed 3 bases at V and 5 bases at J, with 16 bases between. Germline CDR1 SGHNT, CDR2 YENEEA. This CDR3 is built from 16 residues. CDR3 DNA: TGTGCCAGCAGCTTCGGCCAGGGTGGGTTGACCGGGGAGCTGTTTTTT. Translating it yields CASSFGQGGLTGELFF.

The CDR3: CAISRDSDTGELFF. DNA for the CDR3: TGTGCCATCAGTAGGGACTCGGACACCGGGGAGCTGTTTTTT. The chain joins TRBV10-3 to TRBJ2-2; possibly TRBD2 for D (6 bases). Trimming shortened V by 5 bases and J by 3 bases, and 10 bases separated the two germline ends. CDR1 and CDR2 (germline): ENHRY, SYGVKD. The CDR3 contains 14 residues.

This rearrangement joins TRBV6-1 to TRBJ2-2, with a weak D call TRBD2 (6 bases). CDR3 length: 12 amino acids. V lost 1 base and J 12 bases, leaving 9 bases between the germline ends. Germline V gene data show CDR1 as MNHNS and CDR2 as SASEGT. This chain's CDR3 is CASSEGRGQLFF. In nucleotides, the CDR3 is TGTGCCAGCAGTGAAGGGAGGGGTCAGCTGTTTTTT.

J is TRBJ2-5 and V is TRBV7-9, with D maybe TRBD2 (5 bases). The last part of the DNA fits TRBJ2-7 better; the J call may be wrong. The CDR3 consists of 15 residues. CDR1 and CDR2 from the germline V gene are SEHNR and FQNEAQ (reference sequence). The CDR3 DNA follows: TGTGCCAGCAGCCCCTCGGGATTACGACGTGACGAGCAGTACTTC. Translated, it gives CASSPSGLRRDEQYF.

This clone was observed a handful of times. This chain uses TRBV6-5 with TRBJ1-4; no reliable D call. The CDR3 is 16 amino acids. Germline-derived CDR1 and CDR2 are MNHEY and SVGAGI. The ends were cut back, 3 bases at V and 8 bases at J, with 19 bases in the middle. CDR3 DNA sequence: TGTGCCAGCAGTTATCGGACGGAAACAACGGGGGAAAAACTGTTTTTT. It yields the protein CASSYRTETTGEKLFF.

This clone showed up just a few times. The V call is TRBV6-5, the J call TRBJ2-7; TRBD1 matches 7 bases. Germline CDR1 reads MNHEY; CDR2 reads SVGAGI. With V trimmed by 6 bases and J by 2 bases, 4 bases remained unmatched. The CDR3 consists of 13 residues. CDR3 nucleotide sequence: TGTGCCAGCAGGCCGACAGGGACCTACGAGCAGTACTTC. Its protein product is CASRPTGTYEQYF.

The rearrangement uses TRBV18 and TRBJ1-4, with 9 nucleotides matching TRBD1. The CDR3 covers 15 residues. CDR1 and CDR2 from the germline V gene are KGHSH and LQKENI. Trimming cost V 2 bases and J 6 bases; bases outside gene matches: 4. The CDR3 loop reads CASSPGTGIDEKLFF. The CDR3 nucleotides read TGTGCCAGCTCACCAGGGACAGGGATTGATGAAAAACTGTTTTTT.

This clone showed up just a few times. CDR3 region: CAISRTGGGITGYTF. The DNA for the CDR3 is TGTGCCATCAGTCGTACAGGGGGCGGAATCACCGGCTACACCTTC. The chain joins TRBV10-3 to TRBJ1-2; TRBD1 aligns across 9 bases. The V segment lost 5 bases and the J segment 8 bases; nucleotides outside the gene matches: 12. CDR1 and CDR2 (germline): ENHRY, SYGVKD. The CDR3 totals 15 residues.

This chain joins TRBV9 and TRBJ2-1, with D perhaps TRBD2 (6 bases). The V gene lost 4 bases and the J gene lost 3 bases, with 17 bases spanning the gap. Germline V gene lookup returns CDR1 SGDLS and CDR2 YYNGEE. The CDR3 is 16 residues long. The CDR3: CASSPFPGAGYNEQFF. The CDR3 DNA reads as TGTGCCAGCAGCCCCTTCCCCGGAGCGGGCTACAATGAGCAGTTCTTC. The whole variable domain, remainder taken from reference TRBV9 and TRBJ2-1, is DSGVTQTPKHLITATGQRVTLRCSPRSGDLSVYWYQQSLDQGLQFLIQYYNGEERAKGNILERFSAQQFPDLHSELNLSSLELGDSALYFCASSPFPGAGYNEQFFGPGTRLTVL.

The chain joins TRBV19 to TRBJ1-6; possibly TRBD1 for D (6 bases). Trimming left V 4 bases short and J 3 bases short, with 13 bases between. CDR3 length equals 16 residues. CDR1 and CDR2 from the germline V gene are LNHDA and SQIVND (reference sequence). The CDR3 here is CASSTPGQIYNSPLHF. For the CDR3, the DNA is TGTGCCAGTAGTACCCCGGGACAAATCTATAATTCACCCCTCCACTTT. Based on the CDR3 plus reference TRBV19 and TRBJ1-6, the full variable domain is DGGITQSPKYLFRKEGQNVTLSCEQNLNHDAMYWYRQDPGQGLRLIYYSQIVNDFQKGDIAEGYSVSREKKESFPLTVTSAQKNPTAFYLCASSTPGQIYNSPLHFGNGTRLTVT.

This chain connects TRBV21-1 to TRBJ2-2; the DNA was not compared with TRBD2, the D call given in the table. TRBV21-1 corresponds to a pseudogene. The CDR3 runs 18 residues. The CDR3 DNA is TGTGCCAGCAGCAAGCTCCCGGGACTAGTGGTGGGCACCGGGGAGCTGTTTTTT. It yields the protein CASSKLPGLVVGTGELFF.

The chain has TRBV7-8 and TRBJ1-5; D gene ambiguous. Germline CDR1 SGHVS, CDR2 FQNEAQ. Trimming took 5 bases from V and 8 from J, leaving 22 bases between them. The CDR3 is made up of 16 amino acids. The CDR3 DNA reads TGTGCCAGCAGCCCCGGGCCGGGCGGACTCACCGAGCCCCAGCATTTT. Amino acid sequence: CASSPGPGGLTEPQHF.

This clone was picked up a small number of times. V and J are TRBV7-9 and TRBJ1-5; D ambiguous. Germline V CDR1 and CDR2: SEHNR, FQNEAQ (reference sequence). V was clipped by 2 bases and J by 2 bases, with 16 bases between them. The CDR3 length is 17 residues. As DNA, the CDR3 is TGTGCCAGCAGCTTAACGGGATTGGGTAGGGGCAATCAGCCCCAGCATTTT. Its protein is CASSLTGLGRGNQPQHF.

This rearrangement joins TRBV23-1 to TRBJ2-1; 9 nucleotides align to TRBD1. TRBV23-1 is designated an ORF whose function remains uncertain. V was pared by 5 bases and J by 4 bases, with 3 bases of the junction left unmatched. The length of the CDR3 is 14 residues. The CDR3 loop is CASSRGQGYNEQFF. CDR3 DNA sequence: TGCGCCAGCAGTAGGGGACAGGGTTACAATGAGCAGTTCTTC.

The V call is TRBV9, the J call TRBJ1-4; D is possibly TRBD1 (5 bases). Deletions cut 0 bases from V and 8 bases from J, with 11 bases between. Germline V CDR1 and CDR2: SGDLS, YYNGEE. This CDR3 has 14 residues. CDR3 loop: CASSVGKGREKLFF. In nucleotides, the CDR3 is TGTGCCAGCAGCGTAGGGAAGGGGCGCGAAAAACTGTTTTTT.

V usage is TRBV2 and J usage is TRBJ1-2, with TRBD1 as a possible D gene (6 bases). Germline values: CDR1 SNHLY, CDR2 FYNNEI. The CDR3 spans 14 residues. V dropped 6 bases and J dropped 2 bases, with 13 bases sitting between them. CDR3 coding DNA: TGTGCCAGCAGGGTAGGACAGATAAACTATGGCTACACCTTC. Amino acid sequence: CASRVGQINYGYTF.

The chain links TRBV10-3 to TRBJ1-5; D is undetermined. Trimming pared 2 bases from V and 1 base from J, leaving 21 bases between. Per the germline V gene, CDR1 is ENHRY and CDR2 is SYGVKD. This CDR3 has 19 amino acids. The chain's CDR3 is CAISEEGGGVEGSNQPQHF. CDR3 in DNA: TGTGCCATCAGTGAGGAAGGCGGAGGCGTGGAAGGAAGCAATCAGCCCCAGCATTTT.